This record covers a single TCR beta chain. This sample is part of a study of T cell responses to AZD1222 COVID-19 vaccine. Trimming took off 3 bases at V and 0 bases at J, with 5 bases between the two ends. Germline loops: CDR1 SGHTA, CDR2 FQGTGA. The CDR3 has 13 amino acids. Sequencing was performed with immunoSEQ multiplex PCR; in TCRdb, only in-frame clones are kept and a portion is missing. The sample consists of approximately 140,000 clones, roughly 90% of them appearing once. The chain recombines TRBV7-3 with TRBJ2-5; a possible D gene is TRBD2 (5 bases). The clonotype originates from an adult who received the AZD1222 COVID-19 vaccine. The input for sequencing was peripheral blood, taken 28 days after the second AZD1222 dose. CDR3 sequence reads: CASSFGDQETQYF. The DNA of the CDR3 is TGTGCCAGCAGCTTCGGGGACCAAGAGACCCAGTACTTC.